This T cell receptor (beta chain) stems from a study of shared clonotypes between healthy human individuals. TCRdb's copy holds only in-frame clones and misses some; the assay was immunoSEQ multiplex PCR. There are 2 million to 2.5 million clones in the sample; just over 90% occur only once, and more than 1.5% lies in the top ten. V lost 6 bases, J lost 2 bases, and 8 bases stayed unmatched. Germline CDR1 MDHEN, CDR2 SYDVKM. There are 16 residues in the CDR3. Study results and caveats: Genetic and exposure-history diversity was limited by the few donors.

Naivety among CD8 cells was defined by CD45RO negativity and positive CCR7 selection, thereby excluding terminally differentiated effector memory CD45RA+ cells. Note on this clone: What it binds is not known.

This chain links TRBV28 with TRBJ1-1, with TRBD1 identical over 11 bases. The sequenced sample consisted of naive CD8+ T cells from PBMCs. The TCR sequence derives from a man younger than 35 in good health. Some clones in this sample may be carry-over from other donors' samples. Written as DNA, the CDR3 is TGTGCCAGCAGGACGGGGACAGGGGGGACCAACACTGAAGCTTTCTTT. Its translation: CASRTGTGGTNTEAFF.